This TCR beta chain came from a study of human T cells and chemical hapten exposure. Overall study: Throughout a study of 20 to 30 weeks, patients underwent weekly scalp administration of diphenylcyclopropenone doses.

The time point was: patch test 2, 6 weeks after DPC sensitization. Documented treatment: therapeutic diphenylcyclopropenone sensitization with weekly scalp DPC. Staff drew blood before applying each patch test. Unique molecular identifiers were affixed to discrete cDNA molecules within the library. MiXCR was run by TCRdb on the RACE reads, yielding one entry per CDR3 protein. Altogether around 82,000 distinct CDR3 sequences are present, 6% to 8.5% being singletons, with the ten largest covering 1.3%. Findings and caveats of the study: Controls formed significantly fewer large CDR3 similarity clusters than expanded TCRs did.

This clonotype came up many times. What it binds is unknown. The material was whole blood, obtained in connection with sensitization to the hapten diphenylcyclopropenone (DPC). The receptor was derived from a woman in her thirties with alopecia areata. Some clones in this sample may be carry-over from other donors' samples.

CDR3 in amino acids: CASSLPLGQGSYNEQFF. The CDR3 nucleotides read TGTGCCAGCAGCTTGCCCCTGGGACAGGGGTCCTACAATGAGCAGTTCTTC. This chain links TRBV7-2 with TRBJ2-1; 10 positions agree with TRBD1. The CDR3 loop spans 17 amino acids. J lost 1 base, V lost 3 bases, and 6 bases had no gene match. Looked up from germline, CDR1 is SGHTA and CDR2 is FQGNSA.